This paragraph reports one T cell receptor beta chain. Those who participated ranged in age from roughly 18 to 89 years and resided in about two dozen US areas. These data come from a study of blood T cell repertoires in COVID-19. In the study overall: T cells, B-cell-depleted T cells, or PBMCs provided the cDNA or gDNA that served as material.

V was pared by 0 bases and J by 0 bases, with 9 bases between. CDR1 MNHEY and CDR2 SVGEGT come from the germline V gene. The CDR3 extends over 16 amino acids. As processed by the authors: Counts of nucleated cells, estimated from reference gene primer amplification, were obtained. Method: immunoSEQ multiplex PCR; TCRdb's copy keeps in-frame clones and lacks some. From that table come the V and J calls and clone size; the DNA was used to work out D and trimming. The sample has hundreds of thousands of clones, 90% seen once; the top ten hold 1.2%. The origin of this receptor is a man aged 25-45 years who had recovered from COVID-19. The chain links TRBV6-2 or TRBV6-3 to TRBJ2-4; weak D call: TRBD2 (7 bases). Specimen: PBMCs or T cells enriched from blood (not recorded which). In nucleotides, the CDR3 is TGTGCCAGCAGTTACTCGAGGGGGGGAGCCAAAAACATTCAGTACTTC. It yields the protein CASSYSRGGAKNIQYF.